These T cell receptor beta chains were read from a single sample in a study of blood T cell repertoires in COVID-19. Repertoires were generated with immunoSEQ multiplex PCR, while TCRdb's copy carries only in-frame clones and drops some. This table holds more than 200,000 clones, roughly 80% found once. Sequencing was performed on PBMCs or T cells enriched from blood (not recorded which). The receptors were sampled from a man in his 60s who had recovered from COVID-19. The CDR3 runs from the conserved cysteine through the conserved F or W. D genes are given only for firm matches. Not all rows give a size; the values are once, few, many and, for expanded clones, a class.

cdr3_aa,cdr3_nt,j_call,d_call,clone_size,v_call
CAISESTDGDEQYF,TGTGCCATCAGTGAGTCGACGGACGGGGACGAGCAGTACTTC,TRBJ2-7,-,-,TRBV10-3
CASSLGDRGETQYF,TGTGCCAGCAGCTTGGGGGACAGGGGAGAGACCCAGTACTTC,TRBJ2-5,TRBD1,-,TRBV5-6
CASSRTVTSGNTIYF,TGTGCCAGCAGCCGGACAGTCACCTCTGGAAACACCATATATTTT,TRBJ1-3,-,-,TRBV6-5
CASSLSLFSYNEQFF,TGTGCCAGCAGCTTATCTCTGTTCTCCTACAATGAGCAGTTCTTC,TRBJ2-1,-,-,TRBV7-2
CASSFQQGDIQYF,TGTGCCAGCAGCTTCCAACAGGGGGACATTCAGTACTTC,TRBJ2-4,TRBD1,few,TRBV11-1
CASSLTNRRTEAFF,TGTGCCAGCAGCTTAACAAACAGGCGAACTGAAGCTTTCTTT,TRBJ1-1,-,-,TRBV7-3
CASTKGIAFSSGELFF,TGTGCCAGTACCAAGGGGATAGCATTCAGTTCCGGGGAGCTGTTTTTT,TRBJ2-2,-,-,TRBV19
CASSVLAGQGNFGYTF,TGTGCCAGCAGCGTACTGGCGGGACAGGGTAACTTTGGCTACACCTTC,TRBJ1-2,TRBD1,-,TRBV9
CASSWDRGSYEQYF,TGCGCCAGCAGCTGGGACAGGGGGAGCTACGAGCAGTACTTC,TRBJ2-7,TRBD1,-,TRBV5-1
CASSELPGGVGYTF,TGTGCCAGCAGTGAATTGCCCGGGGGGGTTGGCTACACCTTC,TRBJ1-2,-,-,TRBV2
CASSPSSDRGYEQYF,TGTGCCAGCTCACCGTCCTCGGACAGGGGCTACGAGCAGTACTTC,TRBJ2-7,TRBD1,-,TRBV18
CASSLGQGALGYTF,TGTGCCAGCAGTTTAGGGCAGGGGGCTCTCGGCTACACCTTC,TRBJ1-2,TRBD1,-,TRBV27
CASSYGARGTDTQYF,TGTGCCAGCAGTTACGGGGCGCGAGGCACAGATACGCAGTATTTT,TRBJ2-3,-,-,TRBV6-5
CASTRGTAGYTF,TGTGCCAGCACACGCGGGACAGCTGGCTACACCTTC,TRBJ1-2,TRBD1,once,TRBV6-5
CASSPSPNYGYTF,TGTGCCAGCAGTCCCTCTCCTAACTATGGCTACACCTTC,TRBJ1-2,-,-,TRBV12-3/TRBV12-4
CASSFDRALPYGYTF,TGTGCCAGCAGCTTTGACAGGGCCCTCCCCTATGGCTACACCTTC,TRBJ1-2,TRBD1,-,TRBV11-3
CASSETGWDTEAFF,TGTGCCAGCAGTGAAACGGGGTGGGACACTGAAGCTTTCTTT,TRBJ1-1,-,-,TRBV6-1
CASTLAGGPFEQFF,TGTGCCAGCACCCTAGCGGGGGGGCCGTTTGAGCAGTTCTTC,TRBJ2-1,TRBD2,-,TRBV25-1
CASSIGGEKLFF,TGTGCCAGCAGCATAGGGGGTGAAAAACTGTTTTTT,TRBJ1-4,-,once,TRBV12-3/TRBV12-4
CASRTGSEQYF,TGCGCCAGCAGAACGGGGAGCGAGCAGTACTTC,TRBJ2-7,-,-,TRBV5-1
CASSPYRGGGKETQYF,TGTGCCAGCAGCCCATATCGAGGCGGGGGGAAGGAGACCCAGTACTTC,TRBJ2-5,TRBD2,-,TRBV7-6
CASSQVAGAGRETQYF,TGCGCCAGCAGCCAAGTCGCGGGGGCCGGGCGAGAGACCCAGTACTTC,TRBJ2-5,-,once,TRBV4-3
CASSGTGSLAYEQFF,TGTGCCAGCAGTGGAACAGGGTCCCTCGCCTATGAGCAGTTCTTC,TRBJ2-1,-,few,TRBV25-1
CASSEDWDRGYNEQFF,TGTGCCAGCAGCGAGGATTGGGACAGGGGTTACAATGAGCAGTTCTTC,TRBJ2-1,TRBD1,-,TRBV11-1
CASSLLDRNIQYF,TGTGCCAGCAGCTTGCTTGACAGAAACATTCAGTACTTC,TRBJ2-4,-,few,TRBV5-6
CASSELAGQGLYGYTF,TGTGCCAGCAGTGAATTGGCAGGACAGGGCCTCTATGGCTACACCTTC,TRBJ1-2,TRBD1,-,TRBV25-1
CASSKQQGVYGYTF,TGTGCCAGCAGCAAACAACAGGGGGTGTATGGCTACACCTTC,TRBJ1-2,TRBD1,-,TRBV27
CASSRRDRSGSGANVLTF,TGTGCCAGCAGTCGACGGGACAGGTCAGGCTCTGGGGCCAACGTCCTGACTTTC,TRBJ2-6,TRBD1,-,TRBV6-6
CASSSSIRGNEQFF,TGTGCCAGCAGTTCCTCGATCCGGGGGAATGAGCAGTTCTTC,TRBJ2-1,-,few,TRBV6-5
CASSTSLTGYEQYF,TGTGCCAGCAGCACAAGCCTTACGGGTTACGAGCAGTACTTC,TRBJ2-7,-,-,TRBV7-9
CASSPPGLKETQYF,TGTGCCAGCAGCCCCCCGGGACTAAAAGAGACCCAGTACTTC,TRBJ2-5,TRBD2,-,TRBV7-9
CASSPPGGPSSTYEQYF,TGTGCCAGCTCACCTCCAGGGGGCCCTTCGTCGACCTACGAGCAGTACTTC,TRBJ2-7,TRBD1,-,TRBV18
CASSLGTGLNEKLFF,TGCGCCAGCAGCCTGGGGACAGGATTAAATGAAAAACTGTTTTTT,TRBJ1-4,TRBD1,-,TRBV5-1
CASSGWETQYF,TGTGCCAGCAGCGGTTGGGAGACCCAGTACTTC,TRBJ2-5,-,-,TRBV12-3/TRBV12-4
CASSPAGQLPSSYNEQFF,TGTGCCAGCTCACCGGCGGGACAGCTCCCAAGCTCCTACAATGAGCAGTTCTTC,TRBJ2-1,-,-,TRBV18
CASSQDGRGGYTF,TGTGCCAGCAGCCAAGATGGCAGGGGAGGCTACACCTTC,TRBJ1-2,-,-,TRBV3-1/TRBV3-2
CSALSGSEAFF,TGCAGTGCTCTTTCGGGTTCCGAAGCTTTCTTT,TRBJ1-1,-,-,TRBV20-1
CASSITSGVVNEQFF,TGTGCCAGCAGCATAACTAGCGGGGTCGTCAATGAGCAGTTCTTC,TRBJ2-1,TRBD2,-,TRBV9
CASSPLPGGPFNYGYTF,TGTGCCAGCAGCCCACTTCCAGGGGGACCTTTTAACTATGGCTACACCTTC,TRBJ1-2,TRBD1,-,TRBV3-1/TRBV3-2
CASSQPTSGGNTGELFF,TGTGCCAGCAGCCAGCCTACTAGCGGGGGGAACACCGGGGAGCTGTTTTTT,TRBJ2-2,TRBD2,-,TRBV4-2
CASRYRASTDTQYF,TGTGCCAGCAGGTACAGAGCTAGCACAGATACGCAGTATTTT,TRBJ2-3,-,-,TRBV7-9
CASSLLTSTSTDTQYF,TGTGCCAGCAGCTTGTTGACTAGCACCAGCACAGATACGCAGTATTTT,TRBJ2-3,TRBD2,-,TRBV5-5
CASSWQGLNTEAFF,TGTGCCAGCAGTTGGCAGGGGCTGAACACTGAAGCTTTCTTT,TRBJ1-1,-,-,TRBV6-5
CASSLMGGTEAFF,TGTGCCAGCAGCTTAATGGGGGGCACTGAAGCTTTCTTT,TRBJ1-1,-,-,TRBV7-3
CASSLVQGAPDTQYF,TGCGCCAGCAGCTTGGTGCAGGGGGCGCCGGATACGCAGTATTTT,TRBJ2-3,TRBD1,-,TRBV5-1
CASRPRDKNIQYF,TGTGCCAGCAGGCCCCGAGACAAAAACATTCAGTACTTC,TRBJ2-4,-,once,TRBV2
CSVDQGTSNTEAFF,TGCAGCGTTGACCAAGGGACTTCGAACACTGAAGCTTTCTTT,TRBJ1-1,-,-,TRBV29-1
CAISELDMGYGYTF,TGTGCCATCAGTGAGCTGGACATGGGCTATGGCTACACCTTC,TRBJ1-2,-,-,TRBV10-3
CASSYSPGQNTGELFF,TGTGCCAGCAGTTACTCGCCGGGACAGAACACCGGGGAGCTGTTTTTT,TRBJ2-2,-,-,TRBV6-6
CASSLQGWGTEAFF,TGTGCCAGCAGTTTACAGGGGTGGGGCACTGAAGCTTTCTTT,TRBJ1-1,-,-,TRBV27
CASSHDSSGNTIYF,TGTGCCAGCTCTCACGACAGCTCTGGAAACACCATATATTTT,TRBJ1-3,-,-,TRBV18
CASSPDGQGTTSPLHF,TGTGCCAGCTCACCAGACGGGCAGGGGACGACTTCACCCCTCCACTTT,TRBJ1-6,-,-,TRBV18
CASSLRTPREVEQFF,TGTGCCAGCAGTTTAAGAACTCCCAGGGAGGTTGAGCAGTTCTTC,TRBJ2-1,-,-,TRBV27
CASSYRENTEAFF,TGTGCCAGCAGTTACAGGGAGAACACTGAAGCTTTCTTT,TRBJ1-1,-,-,TRBV27
CASSLGDSWGTQYF,TGCGCCAGCAGCTTGGGGGACTCCTGGGGGACCCAGTACTTC,TRBJ2-5,-,-,TRBV5-1
CASSYWTGPTGELFF,TGTGCCAGCAGCTACTGGACAGGGCCCACCGGGGAGCTGTTTTTT,TRBJ2-2,TRBD1,-,TRBV5-5
CASRTDREGGYTF,TGTGCCAGCAGAACGGACAGGGAAGGCGGCTACACCTTC,TRBJ1-2,TRBD1,-,TRBV3-1/TRBV3-2
CASTRGLLTEAFF,TGTGCCAGTACTAGGGGCTTGTTAACTGAAGCTTTCTTT,TRBJ1-1,-,few,TRBV19
CATSSRTGVGEKLFF,TGTGCCACCAGCAGTAGGACAGGGGTGGGAGAAAAACTGTTTTTT,TRBJ1-4,TRBD1,-,TRBV15